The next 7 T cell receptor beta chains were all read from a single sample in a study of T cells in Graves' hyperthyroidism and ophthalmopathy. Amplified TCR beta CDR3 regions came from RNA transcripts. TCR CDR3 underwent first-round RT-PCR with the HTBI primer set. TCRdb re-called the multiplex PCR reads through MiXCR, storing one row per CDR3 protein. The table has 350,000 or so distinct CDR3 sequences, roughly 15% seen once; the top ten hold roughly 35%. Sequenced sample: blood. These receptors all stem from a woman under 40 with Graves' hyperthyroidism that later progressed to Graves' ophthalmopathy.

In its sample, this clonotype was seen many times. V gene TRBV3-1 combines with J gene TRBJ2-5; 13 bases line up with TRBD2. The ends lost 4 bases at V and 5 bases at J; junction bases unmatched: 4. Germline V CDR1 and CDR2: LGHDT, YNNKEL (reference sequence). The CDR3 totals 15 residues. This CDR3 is CASSPQTSGGETQYF. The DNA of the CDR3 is TGTGCCAGCAGCCCCCAGACTAGCGGGGGGGAGACCCAGTACTTC.

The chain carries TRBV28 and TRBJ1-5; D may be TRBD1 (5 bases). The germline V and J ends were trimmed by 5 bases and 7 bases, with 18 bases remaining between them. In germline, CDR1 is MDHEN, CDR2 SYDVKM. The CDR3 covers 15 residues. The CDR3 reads CASSTTGYFDQPQHF. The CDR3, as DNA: TGTGCCAGCAGTACCACAGGCTACTTCGACCAGCCCCAGCATTTT.

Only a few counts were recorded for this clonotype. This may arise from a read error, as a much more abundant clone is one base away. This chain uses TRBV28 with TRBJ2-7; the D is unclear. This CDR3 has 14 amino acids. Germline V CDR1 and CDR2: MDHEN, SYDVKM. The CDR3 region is CASSPIRRSYERYF. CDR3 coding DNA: TGTGCCAGCAGTCCGATCCGCAGGTCCTACGAGCGGTACTTC.

CDR3 protein: CATSSNRGAGSLYEQYF. The CDR3 DNA sequence: TGTGCCACCAGCAGCAACAGGGGCGCAGGGAGCCTTTACGAGCAGTACTTC. The V call is TRBV15, the J call TRBJ2-7; 7 bases are shared with TRBD1. Germline values: CDR1 LNHNV, CDR2 YYDKDF (reference sequence). The CDR3 is made up of 17 amino acids. Trimming took 3 bases from V and 4 from J; bases not matched to a gene: 15.

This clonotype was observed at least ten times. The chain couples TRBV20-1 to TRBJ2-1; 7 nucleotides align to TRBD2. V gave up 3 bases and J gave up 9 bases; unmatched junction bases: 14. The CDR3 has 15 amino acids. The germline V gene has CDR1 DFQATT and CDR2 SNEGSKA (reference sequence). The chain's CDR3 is CSAREWTSVSSEQFF. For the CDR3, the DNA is TGCAGTGCTAGGGAATGGACTAGTGTCTCTTCTGAGCAGTTCTTC.

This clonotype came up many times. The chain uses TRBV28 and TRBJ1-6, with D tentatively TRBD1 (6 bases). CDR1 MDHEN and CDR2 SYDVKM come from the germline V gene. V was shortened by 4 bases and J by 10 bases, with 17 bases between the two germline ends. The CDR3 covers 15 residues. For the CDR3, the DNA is TGTGCCAGCAGTTGGGGGGGCAGGGGTGGGTCACCCCTCCACTTT. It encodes CASSWGGRGGSPLHF.

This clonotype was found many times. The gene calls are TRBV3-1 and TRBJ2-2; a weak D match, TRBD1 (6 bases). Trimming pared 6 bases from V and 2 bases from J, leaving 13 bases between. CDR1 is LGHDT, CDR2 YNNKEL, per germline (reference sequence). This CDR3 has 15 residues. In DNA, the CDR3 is TGTGCCAGCAGGCAGGGGCCGACCAACACCGGGGAGCTGTTTTTT. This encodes CASRQGPTNTGELFF.